The 20 T cell receptor beta chains below all came from one sample that was sequenced in a study of OX40 agonist ivuxolimab in advanced cancers. The table came from immunoSEQ multiplex PCR; TCRdb's copy has only in-frame clones and leaves some out. The sample holds 72,000 or so clones, about 80% seen once. This specimen consisted of CD4+ or CD8+ T cells sorted from blood, obtained in a trial of the OX40 agonist ivuxolimab. The receptors derive from an adult with an advanced solid tumor such as melanoma, head and neck, liver or kidney cancer.

The chain links TRBV11-2 to TRBJ1-2, with D perhaps matching TRBD1 (5 bases). The V end lost 5 bases, the J end lost 5 bases, and 18 bases lay between the germline ends. From germline, CDR1 is SGHAT and CDR2 FQNNGV. This CDR3 spans 15 amino acids. The CDR3 reads CASSRVRTGSYGYTF. CDR3 coding DNA: TGTGCCAGCAGCCGCGTCCGAACAGGATCTTATGGCTACACCTTC.

The CDR3 nucleotides are TGTGCCATCGCCCAGGGGGGGGGTACCTACGAGCAGTACTTC. Its protein is CAIAQGGGTYEQYF. The genes are TRBV10-3 and TRBJ2-7; D is possibly TRBD1 or TRBD2 (7 bases each). This CDR3 region has 14 residues. CDR1 is ENHRY, CDR2 SYGVKD, per germline. Trimming cost V 8 bases and J 2 bases, with 16 bases left between them.

This chain links TRBV29-1 with TRBJ2-7; 10 positions agree with TRBD2. This CDR3 is 13 amino acids long. The germline CDR1 and CDR2 sequences are SQVTM and ANQGSEA. V lost 3 bases and J lost 4; bases outside the gene matches: 3. The CDR3: CSVDSGGSYEQYF. DNA for the CDR3: TGCAGCGTTGATAGCGGGGGGTCGTACGAGCAGTACTTC.

This chain uses TRBV7-2 with TRBJ1-2, with 7 bases that match TRBD1. The CDR3 loop spans 14 amino acids. Germline lookup yields CDR1 SGHTA and CDR2 FQGNSA. J was trimmed by 8 bases and V by 4 bases; bases with no gene match: 10. The DNA of the CDR3 is TGTGCCAGCAGCTCACAGGGGATCGGGGAAGGCTACACCTTC. Residues: CASSSQGIGEGYTF.

This clone was observed a few times. The chain joins TRBV20-1 to TRBJ2-2; perhaps D is TRBD1 or TRBD2 (6 bases each). CDR3 size: 11 residues. Trimming removed 3 bases at V and 9 bases at J, with 8 bases between. The germline V gene has CDR1 DFQATT and CDR2 SNEGSKA (reference sequence). The CDR3 bases are TGCAGTGCTAGCCGGGGGCGGGAGCTGTTTTTT. Translated: CSASRGRELFF.

The genes are TRBV5-1 and TRBJ2-5, with D possibly TRBD1 on 8 matching bases. Trimming removed 3 bases at V and 4 bases at J, with 13 bases between. Germline V CDR1 and CDR2: SGHRS, YFSETQ. This CDR3 region has 14 residues. The CDR3 region has the DNA TGCGCCAGCAGCTCCGGGGGGACAGGAGAGACCCAGTACTTC. Translated: CASSSGGTGETQYF.

This chain links TRBV6-5 with TRBJ1-6, with D possibly being TRBD1 (6 bases). The CDR3 sequence is 14 residues long. The germline V gene encodes CDR1 MNHEY and CDR2 SVGAGI. The V gene lost 2 bases and the J gene lost 7 bases, with 9 bases spanning the gap. CDR3 sequence reads: CASSYTGRNSPLHF. The DNA for the CDR3 is TGTGCCAGCAGTTACACAGGGAGGAATTCACCCCTCCACTTT.

The chain recombines TRBV19 with TRBJ2-2; D is ambiguous. In germline, CDR1 is LNHDA, CDR2 SQIVND (reference sequence). V shed 3 bases and J shed 2 bases, with 7 bases lying between them. CDR3 length equals 14 residues. The CDR3 here is CASSMNGNTGELFF. The CDR3 DNA reads TGTGCCAGTAGTATGAACGGAAACACCGGGGAGCTGTTTTTT.

The chain employs TRBV9 and TRBJ2-3; TRBD2 matches 7 bases. With 3 bases clipped from V and 4 bases from J, the junction kept 14 bases outside the gene matches. The germline CDR1 and CDR2 sequences are SGDLS and YYNGEE. The CDR3 contains 17 residues. The CDR3 DNA reads as TGTGCCAGCAGCGCTATTTTACTAGCGTCTAAGTCAGATACGCAGTATTTT. Protein product: CASSAILLASKSDTQYF.

This chain connects TRBV4-1 to TRBJ1-2, with D possibly matching TRBD1 (6 bases). Germline V lookup: CDR1 MGHRA, CDR2 YSYEKL. This CDR3 has 18 amino acids. With 3 bases removed from V and 3 bases from J, the gap between germline ends came to 23 bases. The CDR3 DNA is TGCGCCAGCAGCCAGTATCCCGAGGGGGTAGGAGTCGACTATGGCTACACCTTC. As protein: CASSQYPEGVGVDYGYTF.

In its sample, this clone was seen once. The chain has TRBV19 and TRBJ2-1; D is ambiguous. Trimming took off 5 bases at V and 4 bases at J, with 21 bases between the two ends. Germline loops: CDR1 LNHDA, CDR2 SQIVND (reference sequence). The CDR3 runs to 17 residues. The CDR3 DNA follows: TGTGCCAGTAGTTCACCTCCAGGAAAGGACCTATACAATGAGCAGTTCTTC. This translates into CASSSPPGKDLYNEQFF.

The J gene is TRBJ2-1, the V gene TRBV27; 8 bases line up with TRBD1. The CDR3 has 12 residues. CDR1 MNHEY and CDR2 SMNVEV come from the germline V gene (reference sequence). After removal of 5 bases from V and 7 bases from J, the junction contained 1 base not matched to a gene. CDR3 loop: CASSRQGNEQFF. CDR3 coding DNA: TGTGCCAGCAGTCGACAGGGGAATGAGCAGTTCTTC.

Only one count was recorded for this clone. The rearrangement links TRBV19 to TRBJ1-2; tentative D call: TRBD1 (5 bases). Trimming pared 3 bases from V and 4 bases from J, leaving 6 bases between. Germline assignment: CDR1 LNHDA and CDR2 SQIVND (reference sequence). The CDR3 runs to 12 residues. DNA of the CDR3: TGTGCCAGTAGTATTCAGGGCTATGGCTACACCTTC. Amino acid sequence: CASSIQGYGYTF. Full variable domain (remainder filled in from reference TRBV19 and TRBJ1-2): DGGITQSPKYLFRKEGQNVTLSCEQNLNHDAMYWYRQDPGQGLRLIYYSQIVNDFQKGDIAEGYSVSREKKESFPLTVTSAQKNPTAFYLCASSIQGYGYTFGSGTRLTVV.

The chain carries TRBV5-4 and TRBJ2-2, with a possible D match to TRBD2 (5 bases). V gave up 3 bases and J gave up 1 base, with 10 bases separating them. The CDR3 has 15 residues. CDR1 and CDR2 (germline): SGHNT, YYREEE (reference sequence). For the CDR3, the DNA is TGTGCCAGCAGCTCGTATCGGGAGAACACCGGGGAGCTGTTTTTT. Translating gives CASSSYRENTGELFF.

The V and J genes are TRBV12-5 and TRBJ1-5; D unclear. In germline, CDR1 is LGHNT, CDR2 FRNRAP. V lost 6 bases and J 0 bases, leaving 12 bases between the germline ends. CDR3 length: 15 residues. CDR3 sequence (DNA): TGTGCTAGTGGGGTCGGTGCTAATAGCAATCAGCCCCAGCATTTT. This gives the protein CASGVGANSNQPQHF.

The V and J genes are TRBV6-5 and TRBJ1-1; D is undetermined. Looked up from germline, CDR1 is MNHEY and CDR2 is SVGAGI. V shed 3 bases and J shed 1 base, with 12 bases lying between them. The CDR3 consists of 15 residues. CDR3 DNA: TGTGCCAGCAGTTATAGCCAGAGAAGGAACACTGAAGCTTTCTTT. Translating it yields CASSYSQRRNTEAFF.

The V call is TRBV6-5, the J call TRBJ2-7; 8 positions match TRBD1. Germline V gives CDR1 MNHEY, CDR2 SVGAGI. The ends lost 7 bases at V and 2 bases at J; junction bases unmatched: 7. CDR3 length equals 14 residues. The DNA for the CDR3 is TGTGCCAGCAAATCCGACAGGGGTCCCTACGAGCAGTACTTC. It encodes CASKSDRGPYEQYF.

V gene TRBV19 combines with J gene TRBJ2-7; possible D gene TRBD1, 6 bases. CDR3 size: 13 residues. Trimming pared 4 bases from V and 2 bases from J, leaving 9 bases between. Germline lookup yields CDR1 LNHDA and CDR2 SQIVND (reference sequence). CDR3 amino acids: CASSKDRAYEQYF. The CDR3 DNA reads as TGTGCCAGTAGTAAGGACAGAGCCTACGAGCAGTACTTC.

This clone ranks as medium-sized. J is TRBJ1-6 and V is TRBV7-3; TRBD1 agrees at 9 bases. Germline V lookup: CDR1 SGHTA, CDR2 FQGTGA. V trimming: 1 base; J trimming: 6 bases; junction bases outside the gene matches: 1. This CDR3 has 15 amino acids. CDR3 coding DNA: TGTGCCAGCAGCTTAAGGGGACAGGGTAATTCACCCCTCCACTTT. It encodes CASSLRGQGNSPLHF.

The J gene is TRBJ1-1, the V gene TRBV18; D is perhaps TRBD1 (5 bases). CDR1 and CDR2 from the germline V gene are KGHSH and LQKENI. The CDR3 consists of 13 residues. V was clipped by 6 bases and J by 0 bases, with 8 bases between them. CDR3 residues: CASSEGVNTEAFF. CDR3 DNA sequence: TGTGCCAGCTCGGAAGGGGTGAACACTGAAGCTTTCTTT.